Listed below are T cell receptor beta chains from one sample, sequenced in a study of blood T cell repertoires in COVID-19. Clones were sequenced by immunoSEQ multiplex PCR, and TCRdb holds only the in-frame ones, with some missing. The sample lists about 300,000 clones, roughly 87% occurring once. The sample consisted of peripheral blood. The receptors were sampled from a man between 18 and 29 years old with active or convalescent COVID-19. CDR3s include the opening cysteine and the closing phenylalanine or tryptophan.

V	J	CDR3
TRBV9	TRBJ2-3	CASSVRAGTGVGDTQYF
TRBV7-9	TRBJ1-4	CASSLSDRDETEKLFF
TRBV3-1/TRBV3-2	TRBJ2-7	CASSQESRLYEQYF
TRBV3-1/TRBV3-2	TRBJ2-7	CASSHPQGARTYEQYF
TRBV6-5	TRBJ1-1	CASSPTLNTEAFF
TRBV7-9	TRBJ2-1	CASSYRGTYNEQFF
TRBV10-2	TRBJ1-4	CASNTATNEKLFF
TRBV18	TRBJ2-7	CASSPSGVGYEQYF
TRBV4-1	TRBJ2-1	CASSHRQGSYNEQFF
TRBV15	TRBJ2-7	CATSSGGLPYEQYF
TRBV3-1/TRBV3-2	TRBJ2-7	CASSQDYRLAGAYEQYF
TRBV14	TRBJ1-1	CASSQGLWGQVNTEAFF
TRBV13	TRBJ2-2	CASSLGTPGTGELFF
TRBV7-9	TRBJ1-5	CASSSGQGATLGQPQHF
TRBV21-1	TRBJ2-7	CASSRQAGVLYEQYF
TRBV7-3	TRBJ2-3	CASSLSTGSTDTQYF
TRBV7-2	TRBJ2-1	CASSSGLAGWNEQFF
TRBV28	TRBJ1-2	CASSSWTGVYGYTF
TRBV12-5	TRBJ2-5	CASGLLQDIQETQYF
TRBV14	TRBJ2-4	CASSQVGLAKNIQYF
TRBV10-3	TRBJ2-7	CAIRASGVPEQYF
TRBV9	TRBJ2-1	CASSTSGDAYNEQFF
TRBV5-1	TRBJ1-6	CASSLFGQGESPLHF
TRBV4-1	TRBJ1-6	CASSPPAGTGNSPLHF
TRBV11-2	TRBJ2-7	CASSLESVRWYEQYF
TRBV27	TRBJ2-3	CASSPTGLAYSSTDTQYF
TRBV19	TRBJ2-7	CASSIGDRASYEQYF
TRBV6-5	TRBJ1-1	CASTRTGNTEAFF
TRBV25-1	TRBJ1-1	CASSTRQGRLTEAFF
TRBV4-1	TRBJ1-4	CASSQGRGGEKLFF
TRBV9	TRBJ1-3	CASSAYRGTGNTIYF
TRBV4-1	TRBJ2-1	CASSQVFGYLDYNEQFF
TRBV5-6	TRBJ1-1	CASKTFMNTEAFF
TRBV6-4	TRBJ2-2	CASSDTGGPDGELFF
TRBV18	TRBJ1-6	CASSPGADSPLHF
TRBV6-4	TRBJ2-1	CASSDSAGGPSEQFF
TRBV2	TRBJ1-6	CASSSRNSPLHF
TRBV5-6	TRBJ2-3	CASSLIGTDTQYF
TRBV2	TRBJ1-5	CAGGRGIQPQHF
TRBV25-1	TRBJ1-2	CASSEGPLSGGGGYTF
TRBV25-1	TRBJ2-1	CASTHTSSYNEQFF
TRBV2	TRBJ2-3	CASRSGGGETDTQYF
TRBV6-5	TRBJ2-5	CASRQGSQETQYF
TRBV18	TRBJ2-4	CASSPPGLAAKNIQYF
TRBV3-1/TRBV3-2	TRBJ1-2	CASSHRGYNYGYTF
TRBV7-2	TRBJ2-7	CASSPQGSKKYF
TRBV7-7	TRBJ2-7	CASSPIGQGVHEQYF
TRBV3-1/TRBV3-2	TRBJ1-2	CASSQDSNYGYTF
TRBV7-9	TRBJ2-7	CASSRGLAASYEQYF
TRBV7-6	TRBJ2-2	CASSSLAGVSTGELFF